This T cell receptor (beta chain) was found in a study of T cell responses to AZD1222 COVID-19 vaccine. A note on this clone: The target antigen is unknown.

This CDR3 has 15 residues. Between the trimmed V and J ends, which lost 4 bases and 6 bases, there was a span of 16 bases. Germline CDR1 and CDR2: SGHRS and YFSETQ. Findings and limits, study-wide: No repertoire was sampled before or during the peak T cell response, only after it. Females outnumbered males among donors, who were mostly white British; clonal diversity was possibly underestimated.

Produced via immunoSEQ multiplex PCR; TCRdb's table is partial and in-frame only. Of some 130,000 clones listed, approximately 85% are singletons. The TCR was taken from an adult in good health. The input for sequencing was peripheral blood, taken on day 0 of AZD1222 vaccination. The chain links TRBV5-1 to TRBJ1-4; tentatively, D is TRBD1 (6 bases). CDR3 in DNA: TGCGCCAGCAGCAACTCAGGGGCCCCGGATGAAAAACTGTTTTTT. Its translation is CASSNSGAPDEKLFF.